The subject of this entry is one T cell receptor (beta chain). No antigen is known for it. Other DNA sequences within the sample encode an identical CDR3. This table comes from immunoSEQ multiplex PCR, and its TCRdb copy is limited to in-frame clones, with some not included. The table includes 2 million to 2.5 million clones, over 85% detected once. The data belong to a study of shared clonotypes between healthy human individuals. In the study overall: Participating donors consisted of a couple of women and a few men aged 18 to 49. Study conclusions and caveats: Naive subsets generally exceeded memory subsets in estimated richness. Lower generation probabilities were found for non-shared clonotypes than for those shared by all four donors.

The ends lost 2 bases at V and 2 bases at J; junction bases unmatched: 2. CDR1 is SQVTM, CDR2 ANQGSEA, per germline. The CDR3 extends over 14 amino acids. Terminally differentiated effector memory CD45RA+ cells were left out of the naive CD8 fraction, which was CD45RO-negative and positively selected for CCR7. V is TRBV29-1 and J is TRBJ2-7; 11 bases map to TRBD2. The TCR comes from a man in his late teens or twenties in good health. Sample: naive CD8+ T cells sorted from blood. The CDR3 reads CSVELAGGTYEQYF. CDR3 DNA sequence: TGCAGCGTTGAACTAGCGGGAGGAACCTACGAGCAGTACTTC.